This is a list of T cell receptor beta chains from one sample in a study of response to subunit inactivated influenza vaccine. TCRdb fed the RT-PCR reads into MiXCR, producing one record per CDR3 protein. Of 500,000 to 600,000 distinct CDR3 sequences in the sample, 10% to 15% are singletons; the top ten hold approximately 14%. The source material was PBMCs from blood, sampled about 40 days after vaccination. These receptors originate from a man aged 50-60 years who received an inactivated influenza vaccine. The CDR3 runs from the conserved cysteine through the conserved F or W. A D gene is named only where the DNA matches it firmly. Not every row has a clone size; where given, it reads once, few, many or a size class.

clone size,D gene,V gene,J gene,CDR3 DNA,CDR3 protein
.,.,TRBV6-1,TRBJ1-1,TGTGCCAGCAGTGGAGGACAGTCCATGAACACTGAAGCTTTCTTT,CASSGGQSMNTEAFF
few,.,TRBV6-1,TRBJ2-7,TGTGCCAGCAGCCGACAGGCTTCCTCCTCCTACGAGCAGTACTTC,CASSRQASSSYEQYF
many,.,TRBV7-9,TRBJ2-3,TGTGCCAGCACTAGCGCGGATACGCAGTATTTT,CASTSADTQYF
.,.,TRBV2,TRBJ2-5,TGTGCCAGCTTGGCCGATTATCTAGATCAAGAGACCCAGTGCTTC,CASLADYLDQETQCF
few,.,TRBV24-1,TRBJ2-5,TGTGCCACCAGTGACCCAGGACCCACCGAAGGGGAGACCCAGTACTTC,CATSDPGPTEGETQYF
.,TRBD2,TRBV9,TRBJ2-7,TGTGCCAGCAGCGCCGGACTAGTGGGGTCCTACGAGCAGTACTTC,CASSAGLVGSYEQYF
few,.,TRBV10-3,TRBJ1-5,TGTGCCATCAGAGGGGATAGCAATCAGCCCCAGCATTTT,CAIRGDSNQPQHF
few,.,TRBV4-2,TRBJ2-7,TGTGCCAGCAGCCAAGAAATAATCTACTACGAGCAGTACTTC,CASSQEIIYYEQYF
.,.,TRBV27,TRBJ2-5,TGTGCCAGCAGAGTGCGATACCAAGAGACCCAGTACTTC,CASRVRYQETQYF
few,.,TRBV6-2/TRBV6-3,TRBJ2-7,TGTGCCAGCAGCCCCCTCAGGATGGCCTACGAGCAGTACTTC,CASSPLRMAYEQYF
few,.,TRBV28,TRBJ2-7,TGTGCCAGCAGTCCTGGAATGCGTGGCCGCACCTACGAGCAGTACTTC,CASSPGMRGRTYEQYF
.,.,TRBV5-1,TRBJ2-6,TGCGCCAGCAGCTTCTCCGGGACAACCCACTCTGGGGCCAACGTCCTGACTTTC,CASSFSGTTHSGANVLTF
.,.,TRBV15,TRBJ2-3,TGTGCCACCAGGAAAGGGGGAGCAGATACGCAGTATTTT,CATRKGGADTQYF
.,TRBD2,TRBV9,TRBJ2-7,TGTGCCAGCAGCCCGGGGGGTAGCGGGACTTACGAGCAGTACTTC,CASSPGGSGTYEQYF
few,.,TRBV19,TRBJ1-4,TGTGCCAGTAGTAATACAGGGCAGAGGAATGAAAAACTGTTTTTT,CASSNTGQRNEKLFF
.,.,TRBV5-4,TRBJ1-2,TGTGCCAGCAGCTTGGTTGCCAGCTATGGCTACACCTTC,CASSLVASYGYTF
few,.,TRBV10-3,TRBJ1-6,TGTGCCATCAGACCACAGCTAGTTGATTCACCCCTCCACTTT,CAIRPQLVDSPLHF
.,TRBD1,TRBV12-3/TRBV12-4,TRBJ2-2,TGTGCCAGCAGGGACAGGGGGTTGAACACCGGGGAGCTGTTTTTT,CASRDRGLNTGELFF
few,TRBD1,TRBV4-1,TRBJ2-1,TGCGCCAGCAGCCAGGCGGGACAGGGGAGTTGGAATGAGCAGTTCTTC,CASSQAGQGSWNEQFF
.,TRBD2,TRBV25-1,TRBJ2-2,TGTGCCAGCAGTGGGACTAGCGGGAGGTCCGGGGAGCTGTTTTTT,CASSGTSGRSGELFF
.,TRBD1,TRBV12-3/TRBV12-4,TRBJ2-7,TGTGCCAGCAGTTTAAAGGGACAGAGCTACGAGCAGTACTTC,CASSLKGQSYEQYF
few,.,TRBV7-9,TRBJ1-5,TGTGCCAGCAGCTTCGGGGGGGGACAAAATCAGCCCCAGCATTTT,CASSFGGGQNQPQHF
.,TRBD2,TRBV5-1,TRBJ2-2,TGCGCCAGCAGCACGGGACTAGCGGGAAACACCGGGGAGCTGTTTTTT,CASSTGLAGNTGELFF
few,TRBD1,TRBV7-2,TRBJ2-1,TGTGCCAGCAGTACCCCGGGACAGGGGATTGAGCAGTTCTTC,CASSTPGQGIEQFF
.,.,TRBV19,TRBJ1-5,TGTGCCAGTAGTATCGGCCAGCCTAGCAATCAGCCCCAGCATTTT,CASSIGQPSNQPQHF
few,.,TRBV12-3/TRBV12-4,TRBJ1-6,TGTGCCAGCCGAGACCGGCAGGGAGCTAATTCACCCCTCCACTTT,CASRDRQGANSPLHF
.,TRBD2,TRBV28,TRBJ2-3,TGTGCCAGCAGTTTAGTTGGGGCGGGAGTAGTCGCAGATACGCAGTATTTT,CASSLVGAGVVADTQYF